One and the same sample provided the 10 T cell receptor beta chains below, sequenced in a study of cytomegalovirus exposure and HLA in healthy donors. The primer mix had 60 Vbeta and 13 Jbeta primers. Clones were sequenced by immunoSEQ multiplex PCR, and TCRdb holds only the in-frame ones, with some missing. The sample includes roughly 110,000 clones, approximately 80% seen only once; the top ten take under 3%. The sequencing input was PBMCs. These receptors all stem from a woman in her late teens or twenties in good health and CMV-seropositive.

This chain joins TRBV30 and TRBJ1-1; no firm D call. The CDR3 is 14 amino acids. Germline values: CDR1 GTSNPN, CDR2 SVGIG (reference sequence). V was pared by 5 bases and J by 1 base, with 14 bases between. The CDR3 nucleotides read TGTGCCTGGTTGAAGGAGGGTTCGAACACTGAAGCTTTCTTT. Amino acid sequence: CAWLKEGSNTEAFF.

J is TRBJ1-1 and V is TRBV19, with D hard to call. Germline V gene lookup returns CDR1 LNHDA and CDR2 SQIVND (reference sequence). The CDR3 has 17 residues. The V gene lost 7 bases and the J gene lost 6 bases, with 27 bases spanning the gap. The CDR3 here is CASTKGGERGLDAEAFF. CDR3 DNA sequence: TGTGCCAGTACCAAAGGTGGCGAGCGAGGGTTGGATGCTGAAGCTTTCTTT. The entire variable domain, with the rest obtained from reference TRBV19 and TRBJ1-1, is as follows: DGGITQSPKYLFRKEGQNVTLSCEQNLNHDAMYWYRQDPGQGLRLIYYSQIVNDFQKGDIAEGYSVSREKKESFPLTVTSAQKNPTAFYLCASTKGGERGLDAEAFFGQGTRLTVV.

V and J are TRBV5-4 and TRBJ2-1; D gene ambiguous. Germline CDR1 is SGHNT and CDR2 is YYREEE (reference sequence). Trimming removed 0 bases at V and 9 bases at J, with 7 bases between. The CDR3 spans 12 residues. The CDR3 nucleotides read TGTGCCAGCAGCTTGGAAAGAGGTGAGCAGTTCTTC. Protein: CASSLERGEQFF.

V usage is TRBV2 and J usage is TRBJ2-7, with D perhaps matching TRBD1 (6 bases). CDR1 and CDR2 from the germline V gene are SNHLY and FYNNEI. The CDR3 spans 12 residues. V was pared by 5 bases and J by 7 bases, with 12 bases between. The CDR3 region has the DNA TGTGCCAGCAGTCGGGACATGATTGAGCAGTACTTC. Protein product: CASSRDMIEQYF.

This clone has just one count. The rearrangement links TRBV29-1 to TRBJ2-7, with TRBD1 as a possible D gene (6 bases). Trimming removed 6 bases from V and 9 bases from J, with 21 bases in between. The germline gives CDR1 SQVTM, CDR2 ANQGSEA. CDR3 length: 13 amino acids. This CDR3 is CSVKGGARFGQYF. The CDR3 region has the DNA TGCAGCGTAAAAGGGGGAGCCCGATTTGGGCAGTACTTC.

V usage is TRBV12-5 and J usage is TRBJ1-1; D perhaps matches TRBD1 (5 bases). Germline CDR1 is LGHNT and CDR2 is FRNRAP. V lost 2 bases to trimming and J lost 3 bases, with 19 bases between them. The CDR3 runs 17 residues. The CDR3 region is CASGLYPRRAGHTEAFF. DNA of the CDR3: TGTGCTAGTGGTTTGTACCCCCGAAGGGCAGGGCACACTGAAGCTTTCTTT.

The chain carries TRBV6-5 and TRBJ1-2, with 8 bases identical to TRBD1. The V and J ends lost 3 bases and 6 bases, in that order; junction bases with no gene match: 9. Germline CDR1 and CDR2: MNHEY and SVGAGI. This CDR3 has 15 amino acids. The CDR3: CASSYLDREGNGYTF. The CDR3 DNA reads TGTGCCAGCAGTTATCTGGACAGGGAAGGGAATGGCTACACCTTC.

The chain carries TRBV27 and TRBJ2-7; 10 bases match TRBD1. Unmatched junction bases numbered 5, after V lost 6 bases and J lost 3 bases. Looked up from germline, CDR1 is MNHEY and CDR2 is SMNVEV (reference sequence). This CDR3 has 14 residues. CDR3 region: CASSGDRGLYEQYF. CDR3 DNA: TGTGCCAGCAGCGGGGACAGGGGACTCTACGAGCAGTACTTC.

This clone has only a few counts. The V call is TRBV5-1, the J call TRBJ1-4, with 7 bases matching TRBD1. From germline, CDR1 is SGHRS and CDR2 YFSETQ. The CDR3 runs to 14 residues. The trim removed 0 bases at V and 5 bases at J, leaving 1 base unmatched. CDR3 loop: CASSLEQGNEKLFF. CDR3 in DNA: TGCGCCAGCAGCTTGGAACAGGGGAATGAAAAACTGTTTTTT.

This chain uses TRBV2 with TRBJ2-2; TRBD2 aligns across 9 bases. V lost 8 bases, J lost 0 bases, and 4 bases stayed unmatched. The CDR3 runs to 15 residues. CDR1 and CDR2 (germline): SNHLY, FYNNEI. The CDR3 nucleotides are TGTGCCAGCCGACTAGCGGTCGCGAACACCGGGGAGCTGTTTTTT. It translates to CASRLAVANTGELFF.